This T cell receptor beta chain derives from a study of CD8 T cells in Susac syndrome. Reverse transcription of 0.5 to 1 ug RNA used random hexamers. From the immunoSEQ multiplex PCR reads, TCRdb called clonotypes with MiXCR, one entry per CDR3 protein. The sample yields fewer than 300,000 distinct CDR3 sequences, around 83% seen once. The CDR3 has 15 residues. Germline assignment: CDR1 SGDLS and CDR2 YYNGEE. V was trimmed by 3 bases and J by 2 bases, leaving 14 bases between them. The rearrangement joins TRBV9 to TRBJ2-5; D call uncertain. Sequencing used CD8+ T cells from PBMCs. This TCR derives from a human donor with multiple sclerosis. The CDR3 is CASSASRTTQETQYF. In nucleotides, the CDR3 is TGTGCCAGCAGCGCATCCCGGACGACACAAGAGACCCAGTACTTC.